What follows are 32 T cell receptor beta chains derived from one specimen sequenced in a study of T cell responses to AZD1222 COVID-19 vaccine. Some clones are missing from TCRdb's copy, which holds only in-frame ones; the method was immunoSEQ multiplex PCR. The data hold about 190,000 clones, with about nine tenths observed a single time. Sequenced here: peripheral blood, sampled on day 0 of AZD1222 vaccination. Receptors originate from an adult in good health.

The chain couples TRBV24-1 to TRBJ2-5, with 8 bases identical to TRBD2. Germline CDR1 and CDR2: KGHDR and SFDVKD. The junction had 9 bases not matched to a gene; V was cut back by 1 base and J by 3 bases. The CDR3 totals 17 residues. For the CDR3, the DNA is TGTGCCACCAGTGATTTACCTGGGACTAGGTTGAAAGAGACCCAGTACTTC. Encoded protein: CATSDLPGTRLKETQYF.

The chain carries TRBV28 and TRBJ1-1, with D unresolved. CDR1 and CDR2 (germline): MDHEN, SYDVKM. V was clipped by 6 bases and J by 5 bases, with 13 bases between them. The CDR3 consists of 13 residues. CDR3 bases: TGTGCCAGCAGGAAAAGATGGGAGACTGAAGCTTTCTTT. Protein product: CASRKRWETEAFF.

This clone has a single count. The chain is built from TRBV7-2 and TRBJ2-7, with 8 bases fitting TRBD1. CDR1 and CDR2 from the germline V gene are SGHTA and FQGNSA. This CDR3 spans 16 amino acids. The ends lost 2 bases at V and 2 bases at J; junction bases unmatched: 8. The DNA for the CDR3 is TGTGCCAGCAGCTTAAGAGAGGACAGGGTTACCTACGAGCAGTACTTC. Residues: CASSLREDRVTYEQYF.

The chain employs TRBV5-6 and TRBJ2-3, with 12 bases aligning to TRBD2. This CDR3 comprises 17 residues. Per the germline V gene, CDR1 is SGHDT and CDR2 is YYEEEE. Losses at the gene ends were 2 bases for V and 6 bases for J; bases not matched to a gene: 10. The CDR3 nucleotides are TGTGCCAGCAGCTTCGGGACTAGCGGGCCCCGAGCTGATACGCAGTATTTT. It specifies CASSFGTSGPRADTQYF. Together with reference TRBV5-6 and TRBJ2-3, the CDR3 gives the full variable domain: DAGVTQSPTHLIKTRGQQVTLRCSPKSGHDTVSWYQQALGQGPQFIFQYYEEEERQRGNFPDRFSGHQFPNYSSELNVNALLLGDSALYLCASSFGTSGPRADTQYFGPGTRLTVL.

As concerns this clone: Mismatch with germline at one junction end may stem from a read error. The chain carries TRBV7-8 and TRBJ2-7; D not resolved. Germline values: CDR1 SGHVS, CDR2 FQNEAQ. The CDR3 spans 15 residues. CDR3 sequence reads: CASSLGGPADFWSEF. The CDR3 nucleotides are TGTGCCAGCAGCTTAGGAGGCCCGGCTGACTTCTGGTCCGAATTC.

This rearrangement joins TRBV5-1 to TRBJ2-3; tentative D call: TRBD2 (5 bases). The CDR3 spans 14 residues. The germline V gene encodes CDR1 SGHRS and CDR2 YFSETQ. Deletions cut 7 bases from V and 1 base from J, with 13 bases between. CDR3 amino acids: CASAADLGTDTQYF. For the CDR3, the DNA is TGCGCCAGCGCTGCGGACTTAGGCACAGATACGCAGTATTTT.

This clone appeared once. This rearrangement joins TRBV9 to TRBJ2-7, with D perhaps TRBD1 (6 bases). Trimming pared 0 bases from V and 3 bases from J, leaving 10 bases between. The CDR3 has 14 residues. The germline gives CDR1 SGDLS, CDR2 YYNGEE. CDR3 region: CASSVGTGYYEQYF. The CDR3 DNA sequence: TGTGCCAGCAGCGTAGGAACAGGGTACTACGAGCAGTACTTC.

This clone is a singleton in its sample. For the CDR3, the DNA is TGTGCCAGCAGCCAAGAACTGACCCGGGGGGCCCAGCATTTT. Amino acids: CASSQELTRGAQHF. The genes are TRBV3-1 (or the pseudogene TRBV3-2) and TRBJ1-5; possibly TRBD1 for D (5 bases). This CDR3 comprises 14 residues. V lost 0 bases, J lost 11 bases, and 14 bases lay in between. The V gene's germline CDR1 is LGHDT and CDR2 YNNKEL (reference sequence).

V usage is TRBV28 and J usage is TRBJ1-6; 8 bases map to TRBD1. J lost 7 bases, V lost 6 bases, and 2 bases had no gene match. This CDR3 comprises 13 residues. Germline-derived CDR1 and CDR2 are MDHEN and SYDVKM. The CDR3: CASRGQVNSPLHF. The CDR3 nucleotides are TGTGCCAGCAGGGGACAGGTCAATTCACCCCTCCACTTT.

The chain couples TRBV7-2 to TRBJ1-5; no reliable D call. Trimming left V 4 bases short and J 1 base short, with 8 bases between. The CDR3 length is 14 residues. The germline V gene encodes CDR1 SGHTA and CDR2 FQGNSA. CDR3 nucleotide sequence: TGTGCCAGCAGCTATAGTGGGAGCAATCAGCCCCAGCATTTT. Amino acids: CASSYSGSNQPQHF.

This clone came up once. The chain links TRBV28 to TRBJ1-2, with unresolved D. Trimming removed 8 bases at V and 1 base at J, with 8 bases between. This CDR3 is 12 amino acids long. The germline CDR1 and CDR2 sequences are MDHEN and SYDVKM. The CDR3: CASRQDNYGYTF. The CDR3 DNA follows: TGTGCCAGCCGTCAGGATAACTATGGCTACACCTTC.

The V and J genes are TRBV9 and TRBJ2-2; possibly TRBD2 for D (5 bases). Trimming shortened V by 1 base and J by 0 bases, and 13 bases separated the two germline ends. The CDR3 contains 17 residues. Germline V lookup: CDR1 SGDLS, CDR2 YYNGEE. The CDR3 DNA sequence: TGTGCCAGCAGCGTAACCCGGGATGCCACGAACACCGGGGAGCTGTTTTTT. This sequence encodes CASSVTRDATNTGELFF.

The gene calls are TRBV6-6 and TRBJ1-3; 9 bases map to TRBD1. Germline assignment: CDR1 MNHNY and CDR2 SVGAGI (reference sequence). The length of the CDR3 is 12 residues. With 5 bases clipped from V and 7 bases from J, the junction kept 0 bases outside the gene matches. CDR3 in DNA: TGTGCCAGCAGTGGACAGGGGAACACCATATATTTT. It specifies CASSGQGNTIYF.

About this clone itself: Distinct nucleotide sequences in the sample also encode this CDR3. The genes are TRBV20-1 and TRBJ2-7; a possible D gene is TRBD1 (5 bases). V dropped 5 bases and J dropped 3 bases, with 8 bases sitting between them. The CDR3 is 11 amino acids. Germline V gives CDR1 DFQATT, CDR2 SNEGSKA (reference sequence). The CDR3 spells CSASDSYEQYF. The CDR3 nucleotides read TGCAGTGCTTCCGACAGCTACGAGCAGTACTTC.

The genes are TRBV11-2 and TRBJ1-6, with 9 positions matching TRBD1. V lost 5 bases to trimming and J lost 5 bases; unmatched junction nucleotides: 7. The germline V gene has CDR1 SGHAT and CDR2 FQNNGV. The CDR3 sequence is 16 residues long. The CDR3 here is CASSRLDRGDNSPLHF. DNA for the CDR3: TGTGCCAGCAGCCGCCTGGACAGGGGCGATAATTCACCCCTCCACTTT.

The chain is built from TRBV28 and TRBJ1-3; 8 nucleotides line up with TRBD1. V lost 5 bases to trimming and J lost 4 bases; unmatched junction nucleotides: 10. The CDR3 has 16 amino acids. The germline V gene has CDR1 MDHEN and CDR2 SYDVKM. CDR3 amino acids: CASSIRDRTTGNTIYF. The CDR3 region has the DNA TGTGCCAGCAGTATTCGGGACAGGACCACCGGAAACACCATATATTTT.

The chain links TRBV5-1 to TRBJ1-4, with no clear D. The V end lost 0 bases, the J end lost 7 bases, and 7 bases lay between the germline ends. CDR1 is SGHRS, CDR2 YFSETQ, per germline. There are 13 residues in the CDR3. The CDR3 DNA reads TGCGCCAGCAGCTTGGGTTCGAGTGAAAAACTGTTTTTT. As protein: CASSLGSSEKLFF. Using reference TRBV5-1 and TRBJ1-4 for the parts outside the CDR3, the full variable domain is KAGVTQTPRYLIKTRGQQVTLSCSPISGHRSVSWYQQTPGQGLQFLFEYFSETQRNKGNFPGRFSGRQFSNSRSEMNVSTLELGDSALYLCASSLGSSEKLFFGSGTQLSVL.

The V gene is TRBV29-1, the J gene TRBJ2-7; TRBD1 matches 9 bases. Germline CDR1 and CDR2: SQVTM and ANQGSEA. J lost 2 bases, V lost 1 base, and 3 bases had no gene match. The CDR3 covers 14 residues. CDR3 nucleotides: TGCAGCGTTGAAGTGCGACAGGGGGCCTACGAGCAGTACTTC. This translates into CSVEVRQGAYEQYF.

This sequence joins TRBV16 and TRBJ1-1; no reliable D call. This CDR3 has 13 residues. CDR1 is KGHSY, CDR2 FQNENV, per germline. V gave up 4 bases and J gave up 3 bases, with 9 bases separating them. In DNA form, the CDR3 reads TGTGCCAGCAGCCCACCTGCGTACACTGAAGCTTTCTTT. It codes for CASSPPAYTEAFF.

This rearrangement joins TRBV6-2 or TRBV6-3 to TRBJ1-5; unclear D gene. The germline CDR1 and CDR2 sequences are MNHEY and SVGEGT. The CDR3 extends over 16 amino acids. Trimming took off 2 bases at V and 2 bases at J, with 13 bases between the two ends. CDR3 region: CASSYERGKGNQPQHF. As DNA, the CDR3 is TGTGCCAGCAGTTACGAGCGGGGTAAAGGCAATCAGCCCCAGCATTTT.

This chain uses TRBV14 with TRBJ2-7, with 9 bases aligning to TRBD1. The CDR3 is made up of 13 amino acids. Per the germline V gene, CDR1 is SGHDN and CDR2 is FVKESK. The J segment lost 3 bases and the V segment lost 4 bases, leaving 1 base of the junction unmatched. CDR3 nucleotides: TGTGCCAGCAGCCCGACAGGGGGCTACGAGCAGTACTTC. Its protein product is CASSPTGGYEQYF.

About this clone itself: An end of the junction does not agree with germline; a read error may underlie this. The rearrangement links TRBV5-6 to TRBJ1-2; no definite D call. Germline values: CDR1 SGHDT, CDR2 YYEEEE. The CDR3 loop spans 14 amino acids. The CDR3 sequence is CASSLRSLGYDYTF. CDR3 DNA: TGTGCCAGCAGCTTGAGAAGTTTGGGGTATGACTACACCTTC.

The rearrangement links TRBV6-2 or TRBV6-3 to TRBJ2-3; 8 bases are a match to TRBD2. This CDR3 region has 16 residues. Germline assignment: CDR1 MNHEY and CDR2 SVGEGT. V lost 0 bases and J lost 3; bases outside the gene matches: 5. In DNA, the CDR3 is TGTGCCAGCAGTTACTCCATGCGGGGGGTGACAGATACGCAGTATTTT. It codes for CASSYSMRGVTDTQYF.

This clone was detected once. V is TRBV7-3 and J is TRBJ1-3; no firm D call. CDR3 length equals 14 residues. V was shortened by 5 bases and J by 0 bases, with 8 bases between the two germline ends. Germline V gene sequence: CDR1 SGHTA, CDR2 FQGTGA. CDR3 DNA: TGTGCCAGCAGCGCAGGAAGCTCTGGAAACACCATATATTTT. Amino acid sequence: CASSAGSSGNTIYF. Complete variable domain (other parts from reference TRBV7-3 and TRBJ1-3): GAGVSQTPSNKVTEKGKYVELRCDPISGHTALYWYRQSLGQGPEFLIYFQGTGAADDSGLPNDRFFAVRPEGSVSTLKIQRTERGDSAVYLCASSAGSSGNTIYFGEGSWLTVV.

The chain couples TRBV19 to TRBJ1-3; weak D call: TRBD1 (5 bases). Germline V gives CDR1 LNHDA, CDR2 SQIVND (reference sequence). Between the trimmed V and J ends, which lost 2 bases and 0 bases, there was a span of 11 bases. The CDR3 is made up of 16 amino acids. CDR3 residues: CASSIWGRLSGNTIYF. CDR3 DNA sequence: TGTGCCAGTAGTATATGGGGACGGCTCTCTGGAAACACCATATATTTT.

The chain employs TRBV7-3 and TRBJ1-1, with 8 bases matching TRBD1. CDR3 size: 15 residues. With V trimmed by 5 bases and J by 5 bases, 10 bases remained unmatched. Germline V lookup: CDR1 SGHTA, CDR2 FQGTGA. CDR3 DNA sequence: TGTGCCAGCAGCCTCCACGGACAGGGCCAAACTGAAGCTTTCTTT. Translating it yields CASSLHGQGQTEAFF.

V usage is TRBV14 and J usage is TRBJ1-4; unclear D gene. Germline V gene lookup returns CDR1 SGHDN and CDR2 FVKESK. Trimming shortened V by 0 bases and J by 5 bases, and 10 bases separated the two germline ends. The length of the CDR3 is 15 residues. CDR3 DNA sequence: TGTGCCAGCAGCCAAGATAAGGGTTTCAATGAAAAACTGTTTTTT. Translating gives CASSQDKGFNEKLFF.

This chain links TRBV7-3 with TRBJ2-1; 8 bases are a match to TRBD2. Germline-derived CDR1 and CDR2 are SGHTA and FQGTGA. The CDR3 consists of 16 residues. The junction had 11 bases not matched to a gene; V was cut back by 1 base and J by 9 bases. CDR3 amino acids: CASSLNRFGRGVEQFF. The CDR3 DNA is TGTGCCAGCAGCTTAAACCGCTTTGGGCGGGGGGTTGAGCAGTTCTTC.

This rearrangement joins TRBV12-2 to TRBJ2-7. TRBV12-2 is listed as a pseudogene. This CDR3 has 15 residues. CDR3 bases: TGTGCAAGTCGCTTTGTCCAGCCACGGTCCTACGAGCAGTACTTC. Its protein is CASRFVQPRSYEQYF.

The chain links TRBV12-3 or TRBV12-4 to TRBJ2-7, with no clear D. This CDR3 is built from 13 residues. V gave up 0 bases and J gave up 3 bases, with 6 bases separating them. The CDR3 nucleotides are TGTGCCAGCAGTTTAGCGCAGGACTACGAGCAGTACTTC. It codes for CASSLAQDYEQYF.

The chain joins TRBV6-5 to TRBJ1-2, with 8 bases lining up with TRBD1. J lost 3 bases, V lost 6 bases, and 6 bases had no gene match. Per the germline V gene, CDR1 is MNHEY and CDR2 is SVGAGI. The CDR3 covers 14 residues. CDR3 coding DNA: TGTGCCAGCAGGACAGGGGATTCCCACTATGGCTACACCTTC. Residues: CASRTGDSHYGYTF.

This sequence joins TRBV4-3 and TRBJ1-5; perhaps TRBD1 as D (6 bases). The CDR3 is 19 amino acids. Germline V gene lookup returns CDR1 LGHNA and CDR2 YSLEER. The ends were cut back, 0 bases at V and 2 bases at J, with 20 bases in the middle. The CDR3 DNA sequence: TGCGCCAGCAGCCAAGACCCCGCTCGGGGGGCCGAAGGCAATCAGCCCCAGCATTTT. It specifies CASSQDPARGAEGNQPQHF.